The entry below gives a single T cell receptor (beta chain) sequence along with its context. Sequencing targeted TCR beta in blood CD8+ and CD4+ T cells. This sample was taken from a study of CD8 T cells in Susac syndrome. RNA was extracted with the RNeasy kit, and a quantity of roughly 0.5 to 1 ug was reverse transcribed using random hexamers. The CDR3 of TCR beta was amplified by immunoSEQ multiplex PCR across 54 Vbeta and 13 Jbeta. MiXCR was run by TCRdb on the immunoSEQ multiplex PCR reads, yielding one entry per CDR3 protein. The table shows fewer than 150,000 distinct CDR3 sequences, with approximately 93% occurring only once. The CDR3 covers 16 residues. V lost 0 bases and J 3 bases, leaving 11 bases between the germline ends. Germline V gene data show CDR1 as LNHNV and CDR2 as YYDKDF (reference sequence).

This TCR was sampled from a human donor with multiple sclerosis. Material for sequencing was CD4+ T cells from PBMCs. The genes are TRBV15 and TRBJ1-4, with D unresolved. In nucleotides, the CDR3 is TGTGCCACCAGCAGAGATGGAGGGCAGGCTAATGAAAAACTGTTTTTT. This translates into CATSRDGGQANEKLFF.